This T cell receptor beta chain was profiled in a study of T cell changes during pregnancy in multiple sclerosis. This clone showed up just once. Profiled with immunoSEQ multiplex PCR; TCRdb holds only in-frame clones, not every one. The sample gives roughly 34,000 clones, about 92% of which show up once; roughly 0.41% is in the top ten. The germline gives CDR1 SGHKS, CDR2 YYEKEE (reference sequence). Losses at the gene ends were 3 bases for V and 3 bases for J; bases not matched to a gene: 4. This CDR3 is built from 15 residues. This clonotype was obtained from a female donor in good health, enrolled as a control in a pregnancy study. The material sequenced was CD4+ T cells from peripheral blood mononuclear cells, taken in the second trimester of pregnancy. The V gene is TRBV5-5, the J gene TRBJ2-1; TRBD2 matches at 9 bases. The CDR3 bases are TGTGCCAGCAGCTCCCTAGCGGGGATCTACAATGAGCAGTTCTTC. It translates to CASSSLAGIYNEQFF.